The 16 T cell receptor beta chains listed next were all sequenced from one sample in a study of sequential checkpoint blockade in melanoma. The treatment here: randomized to nivolumab then ipilimumab (arm A) or the reverse (arm B). Sequencing was performed with immunoSEQ multiplex PCR; in TCRdb, only in-frame clones are kept and a portion is missing. The sample has 21,000 or so clones, more than 80% seen once. Source: CD8+ T cells sorted from blood (inferred from file names), taken from a patient given nivolumab and ipilimumab in sequence. The receptors stem from a human donor with melanoma.

V and J are TRBV11-2 and TRBJ2-1; 9 bases agree with TRBD1. The CDR3 totals 15 residues. Germline CDR1 is SGHAT and CDR2 is FQNNGV. After removal of 6 bases from V and 2 bases from J, the junction contained 5 bases not matched to a gene. The CDR3 here is CASRHRDRAYNEQFF. DNA of the CDR3: TGTGCCAGCAGACACCGGGACAGGGCCTACAATGAGCAGTTCTTC.

This chain joins TRBV30 and TRBJ2-1, with D possibly TRBD2 on 6 matching bases. V was clipped by 4 bases and J by 4 bases, with 14 bases between them. From germline, CDR1 is GTSNPN and CDR2 SVGIG (reference sequence). The CDR3 length is 14 residues. Here the CDR3 reads CAWTSGLLYNEQFF. CDR3 in DNA: TGTGCCTGGACCTCGGGACTGCTATACAATGAGCAGTTCTTC.

This clone was found once. This rearrangement joins TRBV28 to TRBJ2-7; the match to TRBD1 covers 10 bases. Germline V CDR1 and CDR2: MDHEN, SYDVKM. The CDR3 has 15 amino acids. V shed 5 bases, J shed 4 bases, and the junction held 8 bases outside the gene matches. The CDR3 region is CASSLGRDRGYEQYF. For the CDR3, the DNA is TGTGCCAGCAGTCTGGGCAGGGACAGGGGATACGAGCAGTACTTC.

V and J are TRBV28 and TRBJ1-2, with 7 bases fitting TRBD1. V lost 5 bases, J lost 5 bases, and 8 bases stayed unmatched. In germline, CDR1 is MDHEN, CDR2 SYDVKM. The CDR3 extends over 14 amino acids. CDR3: CASSQMGQWYGYTF. As DNA, the CDR3 is TGTGCCAGCAGTCAAATGGGACAGTGGTATGGCTACACCTTC.

The chain uses TRBV5-1 and TRBJ2-7; 7 bases agree with TRBD1. This CDR3 has 13 residues. Looked up from germline, CDR1 is SGHRS and CDR2 is YFSETQ. The V gene end was trimmed by 2 bases and the J gene end by 4 bases; junction bases not matched to a gene: 3. The chain's CDR3 is CASSFGTAYEQYF. The DNA of the CDR3 is TGCGCCAGCAGCTTCGGGACAGCTTACGAGCAGTACTTC.

The chain carries TRBV2 and TRBJ2-7, with 10 bases identical to TRBD2. CDR1 and CDR2 from the germline V gene are SNHLY and FYNNEI. Losses at the gene ends were 10 bases for V and 2 bases for J; bases not matched to a gene: 5. This CDR3 is 13 amino acids long. The CDR3 region has the DNA TGTGCCACCAAGAGCGGGAGGGCCTACGAGCAGTACTTC. Its translation: CATKSGRAYEQYF.

V gene TRBV19 combines with J gene TRBJ1-5; 7 bases match TRBD1. In germline, CDR1 is LNHDA, CDR2 SQIVND (reference sequence). After removal of 5 bases from V and 1 base from J, the junction contained 8 bases not matched to a gene. The CDR3 loop spans 16 amino acids. The CDR3 sequence: CASSPSTGSSNQPQHF. CDR3 bases: TGTGCCAGTAGTCCTTCGACAGGGTCAAGCAATCAGCCCCAGCATTTT.

The V gene is TRBV19, the J gene TRBJ1-1; D uncertain. CDR3 length equals 14 residues. Germline V CDR1 and CDR2: LNHDA, SQIVND (reference sequence). Between the trimmed V and J ends, which lost 5 bases and 11 bases, there was a span of 21 bases. The CDR3 loop is CASSSRPGFDGAFF. CDR3 coding DNA: TGTGCCAGTAGTTCGAGACCCGGGTTTGATGGGGCTTTCTTT.

The rearrangement uses TRBV4-3 and TRBJ1-1; D unclear. The CDR3 consists of 14 residues. From germline, CDR1 is LGHNA and CDR2 YSLEER. V was cut by 3 bases and J by 1 base, with 9 bases left in between. DNA for the CDR3: TGCGCCAGCAGCCAGTACGGTGAGAACACTGAAGCTTTCTTT. This translates into CASSQYGENTEAFF.

The chain uses TRBV4-3 and TRBJ1-5; D remains unclear. V was pared by 0 bases and J by 6 bases, with 12 bases between. CDR1 and CDR2 (germline): LGHNA, YSLEER. The CDR3 is 15 amino acids. This CDR3 reads CASSQEVGGLQPQHF. Written as DNA, the CDR3 is TGCGCCAGCAGCCAAGAGGTGGGAGGGCTTCAGCCCCAGCATTTT.

The chain is built from TRBV7-9 and TRBJ2-5, with 10 nucleotides matching TRBD1. The germline V gene has CDR1 SEHNR and CDR2 FQNEAQ (reference sequence). CDR3 length: 16 amino acids. J was trimmed by 1 base and V by 5 bases; bases with no gene match: 7. For the CDR3, the DNA is TGTGCCAGCAGCCCACGGACAGGGGGGGTCCAAGAGACCCAGTACTTC. Its translation is CASSPRTGGVQETQYF.

The chain has TRBV5-1 and TRBJ1-1, with unresolved D. The CDR3 runs to 13 residues. Germline CDR1 reads SGHRS; CDR2 reads YFSETQ. V was pared by 2 bases and J by 5 bases, with 10 bases between. For the CDR3, the DNA is TGCGCCAGCAGCTTCCACGGGAGGACTGAAGCTTTCTTT. Its translation: CASSFHGRTEAFF.

CDR3 in amino acids: CASSSGTGGHDGYTF. The CDR3 bases are TGTGCCAGCAGCTCCGGGACAGGGGGACACGATGGCTACACCTTC. The genes are TRBV5-6 and TRBJ1-2; 11 nucleotides line up with TRBD1. Germline trimming cut 3 bases from V and 6 bases from J; bases unmatched to any gene: 7. The CDR3 sequence is 15 residues long. Germline V gives CDR1 SGHDT, CDR2 YYEEEE. Using reference TRBV5-6 and TRBJ1-2 for the parts outside the CDR3, the full variable domain is DAGVTQSPTHLIKTRGQQVTLRCSPKSGHDTVSWYQQALGQGPQFIFQYYEEEERQRGNFPDRFSGHQFPNYSSELNVNALLLGDSALYLCASSSGTGGHDGYTFGSGTRLTVV.

V is TRBV5-1 and J is TRBJ2-1, with 11 bases identical to TRBD2. Germline loops: CDR1 SGHRS, CDR2 YFSETQ. The CDR3 sequence is 15 residues long. The V segment lost 4 bases and the J segment 5 bases; nucleotides outside the gene matches: 5. CDR3 bases: TGCGCCAGCAGCACGAGACTAGCGGGAAACAATGAGCAGTTCTTC. This translates into CASSTRLAGNNEQFF.

The chain employs TRBV10-3 and TRBJ2-1, with 8 bases aligning to TRBD1. V was pared by 10 bases and J by 1 base, with 6 bases of the junction left unmatched. The CDR3 sequence is 14 residues long. Germline assignment: CDR1 ENHRY and CDR2 SYGVKD. CDR3 region: CATRQGPSYNEQFF. CDR3 bases: TGTGCCACACGACAGGGGCCGTCCTACAATGAGCAGTTCTTC.

A single count supports this clone. The chain combines TRBV9 with TRBJ1-3; 9 bases agree with TRBD1. The CDR3 extends over 13 amino acids. The trim removed 3 bases at V and 11 bases at J, leaving 6 bases unmatched. The germline V gene encodes CDR1 SGDLS and CDR2 YYNGEE. The CDR3 region is CASSAWDRASIYF. CDR3 in DNA: TGTGCCAGCAGCGCCTGGGACAGGGCGTCCATATATTTT.